The 8 T cell receptor beta chains below come from one sample, sequenced in a study of T cells in tuberculosis. Thawed, overnight-rested PBMC were stained with GMM-loaded CD1B tetramer, viability dye and anti-CD3, then sorted. CD1B tetramers were loaded with Rhodococcus equi-derived C32 glucose monomycolate. Using immunoSEQ multiplex PCR, the repertoire was profiled, and TCRdb retains in-frame clones only, with some absent. The sample has approximately 60,000 clones, around 86% seen once. Sequencing input: CD1b-GMM tetramer-negative cells sorted from PBMCs. The receptors shown here come from an adult woman with latent tuberculosis.

The chain couples TRBV2 to TRBJ1-5; D is unclear. The CDR3 length is 14 residues. Between the trimmed V and J ends, which lost 5 bases and 3 bases, there was a span of 11 bases. From germline, CDR1 is SNHLY and CDR2 FYNNEI. In DNA form, the CDR3 reads TGTGCCAGCAGTCCAGGTGGGCACAATCAGCCCCAGCATTTT. This encodes CASSPGGHNQPQHF.

The V gene is TRBV19, the J gene TRBJ1-3, with 9 bases matching TRBD1. J gave up 3 bases and V 7 bases, and 10 bases lay outside the gene matches. This CDR3 region has 16 residues. Per germline, CDR1 LNHDA and CDR2 SQIVND (reference sequence). As DNA, the CDR3 is TGTGCCAGTACCCCCCTTGACAGGGGGAGTGGAAACACCATATATTTT. Its translation: CASTPLDRGSGNTIYF.

The chain recombines TRBV5-4 with TRBJ1-1; no reliable D call. From germline, CDR1 is SGHNT and CDR2 YYREEE (reference sequence). Trimming took 0 bases from V and 1 from J, leaving 4 bases between them. The CDR3 consists of 13 residues. The CDR3 sequence: CASSLGGNTEAFF. Written as DNA, the CDR3 is TGTGCCAGCAGCTTGGGCGGGAACACTGAAGCTTTCTTT. Together with reference TRBV5-4 and TRBJ1-1, the CDR3 gives the full variable domain: ETGVTQSPTHLIKTRGQQVTLRCSSQSGHNTVSWYQQALGQGPQFIFQYYREEENGRGNFPPRFSGLQFPNYSSELNVNALELDDSALYLCASSLGGNTEAFFGQGTRLTVV.

The gene calls are TRBV2 and TRBJ2-7; the match to TRBD2 covers 7 bases. Germline assignment: CDR1 SNHLY and CDR2 FYNNEI. J was trimmed by 7 bases and V by 6 bases; bases with no gene match: 9. The CDR3 runs 13 residues. The CDR3 is CASSRDYLGEQYF. The DNA for the CDR3 is TGTGCCAGCAGCCGGGACTACCTGGGGGAGCAGTACTTC.

The gene calls are TRBV30 and TRBJ2-1; the D gene is possibly TRBD2 (6 bases). V lost 0 bases and J 2 bases, leaving 14 bases between the germline ends. The CDR3 is 16 residues long. CDR1 and CDR2 from the germline V gene are GTSNPN and SVGIG (reference sequence). Here the CDR3 reads CAWSVSRRGPYNEQFF. The CDR3 DNA reads as TGTGCCTGGAGTGTATCAAGGAGGGGACCCTACAATGAGCAGTTCTTC.

Within the sample, this clone is medium-sized. V is TRBV5-1 and J is TRBJ1-3; 7 nucleotides align to TRBD1. Trimming at V came to 4 bases and at J to 3 bases, leaving 4 bases not matched to a gene. This CDR3 has 14 amino acids. CDR1 is SGHRS, CDR2 YFSETQ, per germline. The CDR3 bases are TGCGCCAGCAGCGCCGGGACAGATGGAAACACCATATATTTT. Its protein product is CASSAGTDGNTIYF.

This clone was seen a single time. This chain links TRBV6-5 with TRBJ1-1; D gene unclear. Germline values: CDR1 MNHEY, CDR2 SVGAGI. The V end lost 2 bases, the J end lost 1 base, and 8 bases lay between the germline ends. This CDR3 spans 14 amino acids. CDR3 bases: TGTGCCAGCAGTTACCGTACAGCGAACACTGAAGCTTTCTTT. Amino acid sequence: CASSYRTANTEAFF.

The rearrangement uses TRBV19 and TRBJ1-2; 11 bases agree with TRBD1. The CDR3 contains 12 residues. Germline V CDR1 and CDR2: LNHDA, SQIVND (reference sequence). V lost 9 bases, J lost 7 bases, and 4 bases stayed unmatched. In nucleotides, the CDR3 is TGTGCCAGCCAGGACAGGGGGCCTGGCTACACCTTC. Translating gives CASQDRGPGYTF.